This T cell receptor beta chain stems from a study of blood T cell repertoires in COVID-19. Study at large: Material from acute and convalescent COVID-19 was sourced from the United States, Italy and Spain. Sample material is recorded as cDNA or gDNA derived from T cells, B-cell-depleted T cells, or PBMCs.

Trimming left V 0 bases short and J 6 bases short, with 5 bases between. The CDR3 extends over 12 amino acids. In germline, CDR1 is MNHEY, CDR2 SVGAGI. Clones were sequenced by immunoSEQ multiplex PCR, and TCRdb holds only the in-frame ones, with some missing. This table holds around 150,000 clones, over 60% found once. The TCR sequence derives from a man over 45 with acute or convalescent COVID-19. Input material: peripheral blood. This sequence joins TRBV6-5 and TRBJ1-2, with a weak D call TRBD1 (5 bases). CDR3 sequence (DNA): TGTGCCAGCAGTTACTCAGGGGATGGCTACACCTTC. The encoded protein is CASSYSGDGYTF.